This T cell receptor (beta chain) was obtained from a study of cytomegalovirus exposure and HLA in healthy donors. General study findings and limits: Fewer N-insertions than the approximately 700-donor mean were reportedly shown by an Asian-associated ancestry cluster in a later analysis. Rare TCR sequences dominated, though some public TCRs recurred in many donors. Approximately 160 TCR beta chains were listed as cytomegalovirus-associated.

PCR amplification relied on 60 Vbeta primers (plus 13 Jbeta primers). TCRdb's table, derived via immunoSEQ multiplex PCR, lists solely in-frame clones and lacks some. The sample has about 94,000 clones, roughly 79% seen once. V lost 3 bases, J lost 6 bases, and 13 bases lay in between. Per germline, CDR1 SGDLS and CDR2 YYNGEE. CDR3 length equals 15 residues. To note about this clone: Its antigen is still unknown.

The study sampled nominally healthy donors, though unrecorded immune exposures were likely. The TCR sequence derives from a woman in her forties in good health and CMV-seronegative. What was sequenced was PBMCs. The chain links TRBV9 to TRBJ1-6; weak D call: TRBD1 (5 bases). The CDR3 DNA reads as TGTGCCAGCAGCGACCTTCAGGGTCGTAATTCACCCCTCCACTTT. It translates to CASSDLQGRNSPLHF.